The T cell receptor (beta chain) under discussion was sequenced for a study of ipilimumab plus nivolumab after autologous stem cell transplantation. Turning to the study itself: Patients received a median of about 5 ipilimumab and about 8 nivolumab doses.

As for this clone: The antigen is not known.

Study-level results: Authors suggest TCR repertoire, Treg phenotype and gut microbiota support further study.

Sequencing was performed with immunoSEQ multiplex PCR; in TCRdb, only in-frame clones are kept and a portion is missing. The sample contains 15,000 to 20,000 clones, over 75% of which appear only once. The TCR originated in a male donor with diffuse large B-cell lymphoma. The sequencing here drew on PBMCs, taken in a trial of ipilimumab plus nivolumab as post-transplant consolidation.

In nucleotides, the CDR3 is TGTGCCAGCAGCTTTGGTCTAGCGTACTACAATGAGCAGTTCTTC. Encoded protein: CASSFGLAYYNEQFF. The chain has TRBV7-3 and TRBJ2-1; tentatively, D is TRBD2 (6 bases). The CDR3 is made up of 15 amino acids. CDR1 is SGHTA and CDR2 is FQGTGA in the germline V gene. V was clipped by 3 bases and J by 3 bases, with 12 bases between them.